This TCR beta chain was identified during a study of shared T cell receptors in the human thymus. CDR3 size: 11 residues. Germline CDR1 reads DFQATT; CDR2 reads SNEGSKA (reference sequence). Trimming took off 3 bases at V and 5 bases at J, with 7 bases between the two ends. About this clone itself: The sample holds other DNA sequences that translate to the same CDR3.

The method was immunoSEQ multiplex PCR; TCRdb's version includes in-frame clones alone and lacks a portion of them. The sample yields 600,000 or so clones, approximately 87% seen once. These data are also associated with another study on human thymus T cells.

The sequence was collected from a boy under three years old with a congenital heart defect. This chain links TRBV20-1 with TRBJ2-5; tentative D call: TRBD2 (5 bases). The sample comprised thymocytes. This CDR3 reads CSASGVETQYF. CDR3 nucleotide sequence: TGCAGTGCTAGCGGGGTGGAGACCCAGTACTTC.